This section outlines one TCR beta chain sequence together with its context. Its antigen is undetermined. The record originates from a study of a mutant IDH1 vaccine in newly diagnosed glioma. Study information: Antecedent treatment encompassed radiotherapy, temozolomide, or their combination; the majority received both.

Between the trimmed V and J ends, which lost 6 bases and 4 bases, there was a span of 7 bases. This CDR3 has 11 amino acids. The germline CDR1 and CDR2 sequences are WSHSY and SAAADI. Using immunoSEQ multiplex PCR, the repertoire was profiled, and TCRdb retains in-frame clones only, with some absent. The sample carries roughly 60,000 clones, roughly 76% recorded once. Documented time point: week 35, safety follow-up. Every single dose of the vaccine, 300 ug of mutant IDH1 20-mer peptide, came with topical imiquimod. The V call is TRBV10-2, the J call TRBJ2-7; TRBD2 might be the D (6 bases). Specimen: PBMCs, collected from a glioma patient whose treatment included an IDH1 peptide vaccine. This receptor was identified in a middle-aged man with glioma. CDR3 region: CASRAGYEQYF. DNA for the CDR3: TGCGCCAGCAGGGCGGGGTACGAGCAGTACTTC.